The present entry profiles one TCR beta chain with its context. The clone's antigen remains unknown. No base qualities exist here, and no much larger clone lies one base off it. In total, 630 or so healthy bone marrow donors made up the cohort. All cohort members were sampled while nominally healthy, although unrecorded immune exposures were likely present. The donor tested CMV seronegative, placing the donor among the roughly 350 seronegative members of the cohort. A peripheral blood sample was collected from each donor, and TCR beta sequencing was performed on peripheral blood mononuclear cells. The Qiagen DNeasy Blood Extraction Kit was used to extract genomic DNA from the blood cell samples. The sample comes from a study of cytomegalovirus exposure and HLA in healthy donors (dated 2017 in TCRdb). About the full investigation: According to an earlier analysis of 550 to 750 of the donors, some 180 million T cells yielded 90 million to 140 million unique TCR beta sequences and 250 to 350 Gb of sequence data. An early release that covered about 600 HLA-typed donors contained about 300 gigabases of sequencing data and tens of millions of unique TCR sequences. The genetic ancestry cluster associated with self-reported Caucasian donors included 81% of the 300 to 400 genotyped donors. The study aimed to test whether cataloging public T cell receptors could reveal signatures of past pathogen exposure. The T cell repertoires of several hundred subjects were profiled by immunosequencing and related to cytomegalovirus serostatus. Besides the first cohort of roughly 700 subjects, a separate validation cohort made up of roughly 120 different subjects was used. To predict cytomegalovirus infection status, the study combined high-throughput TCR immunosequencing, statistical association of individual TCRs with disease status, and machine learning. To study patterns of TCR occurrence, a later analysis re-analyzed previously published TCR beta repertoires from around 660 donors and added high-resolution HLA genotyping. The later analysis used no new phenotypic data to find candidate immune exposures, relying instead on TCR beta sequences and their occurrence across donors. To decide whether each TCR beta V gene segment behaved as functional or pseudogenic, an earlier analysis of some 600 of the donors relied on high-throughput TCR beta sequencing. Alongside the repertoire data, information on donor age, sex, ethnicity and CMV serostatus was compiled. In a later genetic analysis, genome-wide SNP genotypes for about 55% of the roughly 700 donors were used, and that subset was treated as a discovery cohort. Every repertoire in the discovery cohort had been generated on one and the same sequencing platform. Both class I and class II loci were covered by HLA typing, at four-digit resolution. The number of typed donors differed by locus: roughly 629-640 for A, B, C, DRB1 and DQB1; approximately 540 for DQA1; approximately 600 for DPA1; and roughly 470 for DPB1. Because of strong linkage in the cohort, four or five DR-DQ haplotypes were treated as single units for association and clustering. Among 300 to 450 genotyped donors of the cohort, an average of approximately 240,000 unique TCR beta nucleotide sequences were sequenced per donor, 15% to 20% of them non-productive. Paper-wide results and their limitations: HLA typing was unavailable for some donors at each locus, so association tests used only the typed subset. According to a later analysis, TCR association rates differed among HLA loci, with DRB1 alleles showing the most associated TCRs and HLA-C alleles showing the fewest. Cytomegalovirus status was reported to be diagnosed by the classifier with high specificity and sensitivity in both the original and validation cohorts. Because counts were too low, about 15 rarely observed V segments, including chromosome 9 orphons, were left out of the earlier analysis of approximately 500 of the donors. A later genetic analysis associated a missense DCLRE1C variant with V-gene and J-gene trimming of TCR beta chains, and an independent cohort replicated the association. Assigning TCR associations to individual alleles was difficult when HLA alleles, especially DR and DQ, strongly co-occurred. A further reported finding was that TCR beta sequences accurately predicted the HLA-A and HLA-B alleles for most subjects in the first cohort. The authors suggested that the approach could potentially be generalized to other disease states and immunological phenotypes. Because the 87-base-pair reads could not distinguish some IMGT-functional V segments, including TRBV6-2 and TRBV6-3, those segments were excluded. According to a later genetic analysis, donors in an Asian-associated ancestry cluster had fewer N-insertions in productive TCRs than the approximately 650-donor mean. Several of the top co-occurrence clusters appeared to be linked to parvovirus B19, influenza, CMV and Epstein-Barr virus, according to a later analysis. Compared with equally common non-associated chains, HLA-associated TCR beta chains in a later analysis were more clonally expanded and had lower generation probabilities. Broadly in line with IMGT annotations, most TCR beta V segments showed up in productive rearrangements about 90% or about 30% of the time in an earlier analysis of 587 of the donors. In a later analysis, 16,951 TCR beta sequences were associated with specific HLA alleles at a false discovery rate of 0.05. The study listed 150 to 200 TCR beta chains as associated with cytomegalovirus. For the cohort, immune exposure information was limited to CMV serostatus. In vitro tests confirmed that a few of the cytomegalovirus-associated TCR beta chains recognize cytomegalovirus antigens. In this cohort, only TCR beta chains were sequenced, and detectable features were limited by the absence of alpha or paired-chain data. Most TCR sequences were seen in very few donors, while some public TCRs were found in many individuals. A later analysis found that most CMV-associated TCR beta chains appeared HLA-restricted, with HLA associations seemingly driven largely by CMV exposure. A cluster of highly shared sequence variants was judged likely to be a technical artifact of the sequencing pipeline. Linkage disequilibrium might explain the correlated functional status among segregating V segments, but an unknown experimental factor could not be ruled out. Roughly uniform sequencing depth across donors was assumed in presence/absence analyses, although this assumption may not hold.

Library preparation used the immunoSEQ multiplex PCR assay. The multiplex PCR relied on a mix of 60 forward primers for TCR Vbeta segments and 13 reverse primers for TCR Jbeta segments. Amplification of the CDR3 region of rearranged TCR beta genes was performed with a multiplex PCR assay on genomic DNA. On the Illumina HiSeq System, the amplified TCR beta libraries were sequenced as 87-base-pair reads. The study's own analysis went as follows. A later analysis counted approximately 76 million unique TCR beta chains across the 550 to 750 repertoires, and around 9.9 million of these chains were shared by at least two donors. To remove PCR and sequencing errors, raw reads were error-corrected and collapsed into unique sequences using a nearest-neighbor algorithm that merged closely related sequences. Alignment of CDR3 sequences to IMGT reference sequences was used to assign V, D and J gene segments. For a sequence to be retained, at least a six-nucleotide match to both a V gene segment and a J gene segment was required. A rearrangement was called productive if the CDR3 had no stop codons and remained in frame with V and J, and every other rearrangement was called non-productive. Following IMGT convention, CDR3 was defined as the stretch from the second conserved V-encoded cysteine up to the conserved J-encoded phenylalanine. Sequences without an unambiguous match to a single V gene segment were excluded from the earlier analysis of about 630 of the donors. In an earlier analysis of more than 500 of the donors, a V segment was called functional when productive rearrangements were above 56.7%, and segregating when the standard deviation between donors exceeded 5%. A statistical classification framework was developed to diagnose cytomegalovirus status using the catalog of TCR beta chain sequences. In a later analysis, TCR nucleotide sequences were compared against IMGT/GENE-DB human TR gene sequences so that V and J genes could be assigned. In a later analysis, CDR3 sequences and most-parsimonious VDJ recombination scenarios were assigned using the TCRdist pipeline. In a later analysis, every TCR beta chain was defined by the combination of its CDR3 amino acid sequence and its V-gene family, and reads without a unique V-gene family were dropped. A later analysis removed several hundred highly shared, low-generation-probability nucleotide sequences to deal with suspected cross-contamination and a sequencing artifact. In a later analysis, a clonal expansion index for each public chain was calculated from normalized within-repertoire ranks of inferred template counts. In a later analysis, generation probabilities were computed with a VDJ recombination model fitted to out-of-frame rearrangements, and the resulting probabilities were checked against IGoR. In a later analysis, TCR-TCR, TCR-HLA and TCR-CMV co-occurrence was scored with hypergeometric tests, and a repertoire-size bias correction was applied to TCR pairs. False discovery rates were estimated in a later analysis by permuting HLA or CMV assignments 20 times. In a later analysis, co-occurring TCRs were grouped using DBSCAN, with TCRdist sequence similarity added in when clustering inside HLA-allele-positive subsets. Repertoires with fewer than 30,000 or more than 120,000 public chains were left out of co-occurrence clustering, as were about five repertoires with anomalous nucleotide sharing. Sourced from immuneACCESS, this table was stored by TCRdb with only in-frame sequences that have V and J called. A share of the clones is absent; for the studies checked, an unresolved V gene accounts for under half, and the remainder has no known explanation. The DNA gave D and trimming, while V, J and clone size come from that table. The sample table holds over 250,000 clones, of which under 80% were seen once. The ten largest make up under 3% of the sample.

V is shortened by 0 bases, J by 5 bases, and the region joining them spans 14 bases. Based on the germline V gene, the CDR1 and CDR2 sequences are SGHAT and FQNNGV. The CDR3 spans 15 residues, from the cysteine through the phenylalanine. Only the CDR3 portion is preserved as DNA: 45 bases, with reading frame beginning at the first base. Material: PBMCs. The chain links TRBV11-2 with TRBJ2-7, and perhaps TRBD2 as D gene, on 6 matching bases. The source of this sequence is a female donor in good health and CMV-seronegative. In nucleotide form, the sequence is TGTGCCAGCAGCTTAGATCCGAGACTAGTGAACGAGCAGTACTTC. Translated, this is CASSLDPRLVNEQYF.